The T cell receptor (beta chain) described here comes from a study of T cell repertoires in cytomegalovirus infection (dated by TCRdb to the late 2010s). Regarding the complete study: Because public TCR beta signatures pointed to carriage of CMV infection together with the matching HLA type, the HLA type of each donor mattered for the analysis.

The investigation overall reported the following: The ex vivo response was dominated by HLA-C-restricted CMV-specific TCR beta clonotypes, which also provided the single most frequent clonotype in two of eight donors. In both this cohort and an independent roughly 350-donor cohort, the cumulative frequency of public TCR beta family members distinguished carriers of CMV infection plus the relevant HLA type.

CDR1 and CDR2 were assigned from the germline V gene (reference sequence) as LNHDA and SQIVND. The CDR3 sequence holds 13 residues, the cysteine and phenylalanine included. The only DNA kept is the CDR3, 39 bases in frame from the first base. V loses 7 bases at its end and J loses 4 bases; junction bases beyond the gene matches: 6. This clonotype was recorded a few times. No antigen is known for it. Nothing much larger sits one base from this clone, and base qualities are not available. The sequencer was an Illumina HiSeq 1500. TCRdb cleaned the public reads at Q25 with fastp, built clones with MiXCR and kept in-frame beta chains. Rows are unified per CDR3 protein, each entry keeping the most common DNA and genes. Within this sample are roughly 760,000 distinct CDR3 sequences, with under 40% of them counted one time only. In total, the top ten clones hold 2.8% of the sample.

This chain joins TRBV19 to TRBJ1-2; TRBD1 matches 7 bases in the middle. The origin of this receptor is a human donor in good health (CMV status not recorded). Some clones in this sample may be carry-over from other donors' samples. Source material: PBMCs. DNA sequence: TGTGCCAGTACCAACAGGGGAGGCTATGGCTACACCTTC. Its product reads: CASTNRGGYGYTF. The entire variable domain, with the stretches around the CDR3 drawn from the reference TRBV19 and TRBJ1-2 proteins, is DGGITQSPKYLFRKEGQNVTLSCEQNLNHDAMYWYRQDPGQGLRLIYYSQIVNDFQKGDIAEGYSVSREKKESFPLTVTSAQKNPTAFYLCASTNRGGYGYTFGSGTRLTVV.